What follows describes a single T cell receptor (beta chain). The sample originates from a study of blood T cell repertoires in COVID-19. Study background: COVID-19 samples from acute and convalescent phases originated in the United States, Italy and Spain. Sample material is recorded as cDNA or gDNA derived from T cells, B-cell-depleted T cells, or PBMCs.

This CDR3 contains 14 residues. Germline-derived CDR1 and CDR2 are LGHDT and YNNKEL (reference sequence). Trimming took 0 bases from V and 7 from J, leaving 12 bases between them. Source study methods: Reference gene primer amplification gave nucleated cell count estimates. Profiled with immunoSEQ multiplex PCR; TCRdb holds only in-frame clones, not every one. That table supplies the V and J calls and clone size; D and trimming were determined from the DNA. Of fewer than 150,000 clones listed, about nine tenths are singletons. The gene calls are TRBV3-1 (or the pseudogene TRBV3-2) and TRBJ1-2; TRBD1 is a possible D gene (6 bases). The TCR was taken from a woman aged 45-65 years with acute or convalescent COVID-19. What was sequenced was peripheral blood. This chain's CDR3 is CASSQDMGAGGYTF. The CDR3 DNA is TGTGCCAGCAGCCAAGATATGGGGGCTGGTGGCTACACCTTC.